This T cell receptor beta chain was captured by sequencing in a study of cytomegalovirus exposure and HLA in healthy donors. In regard to this clone: Its matching antigen is unknown.

General study findings and limits: Sequencing artifact likely explains a cluster of highly shared sequence variants.

Amplification used 60 Vbeta primers and 13 Jbeta primers. Data came from immunoSEQ multiplex PCR; TCRdb stores just in-frame clones and leaves some out. The sample lists about 160,000 clones; around 77% were seen once. Germline CDR1 SEHNR, CDR2 FQNEAQ (reference sequence). The V and J ends lost 5 bases and 0 bases, in that order; junction bases with no gene match: 6. The CDR3 length is 15 residues. Material for sequencing was PBMCs. The chain is built from TRBV7-9 and TRBJ1-1; 7 nucleotides align to TRBD1. The receptor's source is a woman between 25 and 40 years old in good health and CMV-seronegative. CDR3 sequence reads: CASSEQGGVNTEAFF. CDR3 coding DNA: TGTGCCAGCAGCGAGCAGGGGGGCGTGAACACTGAAGCTTTCTTT.